This T cell receptor (beta chain) was sequenced in a study of T cells in Graves' hyperthyroidism and ophthalmopathy (dated by TCRdb to between 2018 and 2021). Regarding the complete study: Peripheral blood samples were taken at initial diagnosis, before any treatment was given. The 100 or so discovery patients were randomly divided into training and test sets at a 7:3 ratio. Once sampling was done, hyperthyroidism patients were given methimazole at a starting dose of 30 mg daily, whereas ophthalmopathy patients were given high-dose intravenous methylprednisolone. Thyroid tissue and blood T-cell repertoires from about six Graves' hyperthyroidism patients were also compared in the study. Prospective prediction of ophthalmopathy was tested in an independent validation cohort of 18 hyperthyroidism patients and 15 to 17 patients who later progressed to ophthalmopathy. According to the paper, TCR Vbeta CDR3 sequencing was carried out on 135 peripheral blood samples, which came from under 50 ophthalmopathy, approximately 78 hyperthyroidism and approximately 17 progressor patients. TCR V-J signatures able to tell the groups apart were searched for in a discovery cohort of 90 to 100 patients, of whom over 40 had Graves' ophthalmopathy and roughly 58 had stable Graves' hyperthyroidism. Overall study results and their limits: In validation, the model predicted progression to ophthalmopathy a median of 6.5 months before onset, with roughly 70% sensitivity and about 75% specificity. Sample size was not statistically predetermined, and blinding of investigators to group allocation was not performed. Most expanded thyroid clonotypes (frequency above 0.001) were also detected in blood, suggesting blood repertoires may reflect thyroid immune responses. In cross-validation, a model built on a 13 V-J signature told ophthalmopathy apart from stable hyperthyroidism with approximately 90% sensitivity and around 81% specificity, and in testing the same model reached 80%/75%.

A few counts support this clonotype. Its antigen target is currently unknown. There are no base qualities to consult, and no much larger clone falls within one base. The TCR beta CDR3 regions were amplified from RNA transcripts. The TCR CDR3 was subjected to a first round of RT-PCR using the HTBI primer set and the Qiagen OneStep RT-PCR kit. The libraries were constructed in a second round of multiplex PCR and then size-selected and purified. The libraries were sequenced on an Illumina HiSeq2000 using paired-end 100 bp reads. The study's own analysis went as follows. Raw data were processed with SOAPnuke, discarding reads with adapters, uncalled bases, mean Phred below 15, or no exact constant-primer or identifier match. COPE v1.2.5 was used to merge the high-quality paired reads, and each unique nucleotide sequence was defined as a clonotype. MiTCR v1.1 was used to align the clonotypes against IMGT TRBV, TRBD and TRBJ reference segments. The analysis was restricted to V-J combinations with a frequency above 0.0001, which together covered roughly 99% of the repertoires. A TCS score was defined as the ratio of F50 (clonal expansion) to E x V (chaos), with BLOSUM62-based TCRdist applied between CDR3 peptides within each V-J. Welch's t-statistics and random forest reduced roughly 540 V-J features to 10 to 15, which were used in a naive Bayes classifier (R e1071). In TCRdb, the public reads were trimmed at Q25 with fastp and aligned with MiXCR, with productive beta chains retained. CDR3 protein duplicates are merged, each entry listing the most common genes and DNA. The authors' filters were not applied to this entry. The sample profile shows nearly 250,000 distinct CDR3 sequences; 24% of them were found once. Of the sample, approximately 32% falls within the top ten clones.

In the ophthalmopathy patients, disease was moderately to severely active, with a Clinical Activity Score of 3 or more, a NOSPECS grade of 4 or more, and a duration of less than 3 months. Patients with uncontrolled infections, other autoimmune diseases, pregnancy or lactation were excluded. Clinical symptoms, serum thyroxine and TRAb, thyroid ultrasound, and orbital computed tomography formed the basis for the diagnoses. PBMCs were separated from approximately 10 ml of fresh peripheral blood using Ficoll-Paque density gradient centrifugation. Trizol reagent was used to extract total RNA, and RNA quality was then checked on an Agilent 2100 Bioanalyzer. The sample was blood. The origin of this receptor is a woman aged 40 to 50 with Graves' ophthalmopathy.

The nucleotides read TGTGCTAGTGGACGTGGGACTACCCAAGAGACCCAGTACTTC. Translated, it reads CASGRGTTQETQYF. The V and J genes are TRBV12-5 and TRBJ2-5, with 7 middle bases fitting TRBD2. CDR1 and CDR2 were assigned from the germline V gene as LGHNT and FRNRAP. The CDR3, from cysteine to phenylalanine, totals 14 residues. Kept here is only the CDR3 DNA, which spans 42 bases and is read in frame from base 1. V trim: 6 bases; J trim: 1 base; unmatched bases: 5.